Presented here are 3 T cell receptor beta chains from one specimen sequenced in a study of cytomegalovirus exposure and HLA in healthy donors. Researchers ran the PCR with 60 Vbeta and 13 Jbeta primers. This table comes from immunoSEQ multiplex PCR, and its TCRdb copy is limited to in-frame clones, with some not included. Altogether about 150,000 clones are present, roughly 80% being singletons, with the ten largest covering about 2.6%. Sample: PBMCs. These receptors all stem from a boy between 2 and 15 years old in good health and CMV-seronegative.

V is TRBV7-9 and J is TRBJ2-3, with TRBD2 matching 7 bases. Germline CDR1 and CDR2: SEHNR and FQNEAQ (reference sequence). V shed 3 bases and J 3 bases; nucleotides not matched to a gene: 9. The CDR3 is made up of 16 amino acids. The CDR3 DNA reads TGTGCCAGCAGCTTGGGCCGGACTAGGAGTACAGATACGCAGTATTTT. This gives the protein CASSLGRTRSTDTQYF.

This chain connects TRBV7-8 to TRBJ2-7; the D gene is possibly TRBD1 (6 bases). Trimming removed 5 bases at V and 6 bases at J, with 11 bases between. This CDR3 has 12 residues. Looked up from germline, CDR1 is SGHVS and CDR2 is FQNEAQ. This chain's CDR3 is CASSPQGTEQYF. CDR3 bases: TGTGCCAGCAGCCCACAGGGTACCGAGCAGTACTTC.

The chain recombines TRBV4-3 with TRBJ2-1; 9 nucleotides line up with TRBD1. V lost 4 bases to trimming and J lost 6 bases; unmatched junction nucleotides: 10. The CDR3 runs 16 residues. Germline-derived CDR1 and CDR2 are LGHNA and YSLEER. The CDR3 DNA reads as TGCGCCAGCAGCCTAGGTCCGGGACAGGGCACCAATGAGCAGTTCTTC. Translated, it gives CASSLGPGQGTNEQFF.